What follows are 23 T cell receptor beta chains derived from one specimen sequenced in a study of T cell repertoires in cytomegalovirus infection. TCRdb reprocessed the reads with MiXCR, giving one entry per CDR3 protein. The sample includes approximately 260,000 distinct CDR3 sequences, over 15% of them seen just once. The sample taken for sequencing was CD8+ T cells from PBMCs. The receptors here all came from a human donor in good health (CMV status not recorded). Some clones in this sample may be carry-over from other donors' samples.

This clonotype has more than one count but fewer than ten. The chain combines TRBV5-5 with TRBJ2-1; TRBD1 is a possible D gene (6 bases). Germline CDR1 SGHKS, CDR2 YYEKEE (reference sequence). V shed 4 bases and J shed 8 bases, with 22 bases lying between them. The CDR3 is 16 amino acids. CDR3 residues: CASSGPGHPFNDEQFF. The CDR3 region has the DNA TGTGCCAGCAGCGGCCCGGGACATCCTTTCAATGATGAGCAGTTCTTC.

This clonotype has ten or more counts. The chain combines TRBV7-8 with TRBJ2-6; TRBD1 aligns across 7 bases. CDR1 and CDR2 (germline): SGHVS, FQNEAQ. Unmatched junction bases numbered 7, after V lost 2 bases and J lost 0 bases. CDR3 length: 18 amino acids. Here the CDR3 DNA reads TGTGCCAGCAGCTTATTGACAGGGATAAACTCTGGGGCCAACGTCCTGACTTTC. Protein sequence: CASSLLTGINSGANVLTF.

This clonotype turned up a few times. This rearrangement joins TRBV7-9 to TRBJ1-2; 7 bases agree with TRBD1. The length of the CDR3 is 14 residues. The junction had 10 bases not matched to a gene; V was cut back by 5 bases and J by 7 bases. Germline CDR1 and CDR2: SEHNR and FQNEAQ (reference sequence). The CDR3 coding sequence is TGTGCCAGCAGCCATGACGGCAGGGGGTTTGGCTACACCTTC. Translating it yields CASSHDGRGFGYTF.

This chain links TRBV2 with TRBJ1-2, with TRBD1 matching 8 bases. V lost 4 bases, J lost 6 bases, and 13 bases stayed unmatched. Germline CDR1 is SNHLY and CDR2 is FYNNEI. The CDR3 spans 16 residues. The CDR3 protein is CASSATGTGVTDGYTF. CDR3 sequence (DNA): TGTGCCAGCAGTGCAACCGGGACAGGAGTCACGGATGGCTACACCTTC. Looking up the rest from reference TRBV2 and TRBJ1-2 gives the full variable domain: EPEVTQTPSHQVTQMGQEVILRCVPISNHLYFYWYRQILGQKVEFLVSFYNNEISEKSEIFDDQFSVERPDGSNFTLKIRSTKLEDSAMYFCASSATGTGVTDGYTFGSGTRLTVV.

This clonotype was observed at least ten times. The J gene is TRBJ1-2, the V gene TRBV29-1; D gene ambiguous. Looked up from germline, CDR1 is SQVTM and CDR2 is ANQGSEA. The CDR3 sequence is 15 residues long. The ends were cut back, 0 bases at V and 4 bases at J, with 15 bases in the middle. DNA for the CDR3: TGCAGCGTTGAAGATCTTCCAAATTCCATCTATGGCTACACCTTC. This encodes CSVEDLPNSIYGYTF.

This clonotype was observed at least ten times. The V call is TRBV7-8, the J call TRBJ1-6, with D perhaps matching TRBD1 (5 bases). Trimming pared 8 bases from V and 7 bases from J, leaving 15 bases between. The germline V gene encodes CDR1 SGHVS and CDR2 FQNEAQ. The length of the CDR3 is 14 residues. The CDR3 loop reads CASGIGAGNSPLHF. In nucleotides, the CDR3 is TGTGCCAGCGGAATAGGGGCGGGAAATTCACCCCTCCACTTT. Full variable domain (rest looked up from reference TRBV7-8 and TRBJ1-6): GAGVSQSPRYKVAKRGQDVALRCDPISGHVSLFWYQQALGQGPEFLTYFQNEAQLDKSGLPSDRFFAERPEGSVSTLKIQRTQQEDSAVYLCASGIGAGNSPLHFGNGTRLTVT.

This clonotype was seen a handful of times. The gene calls are TRBV7-6 and TRBJ1-1, with D perhaps matching TRBD1 (5 bases). Deletions cut 2 bases from V and 0 bases from J, with 10 bases between. This CDR3 comprises 15 residues. CDR1 is SGHVS and CDR2 is FNYEAQ in the germline V gene. This chain's CDR3 is CASSLRADMNTEAFF. CDR3 sequence (DNA): TGTGCCAGCAGCTTACGCGCGGACATGAACACTGAAGCTTTCTTT. Filled out from reference TRBV7-6 and TRBJ1-1, the complete variable domain reads GAGVSQSPRYKVTKRGQDVALRCDPISGHVSLYWYRQALGQGPEFLTYFNYEAQQDKSGLPNDRFSAERPEGSISTLTIQRTEQRDSAMYRCASSLRADMNTEAFFGQGTRLTVV.

This chain links TRBV6-2 or TRBV6-3 with TRBJ2-5; possible D gene TRBD2, 6 bases. CDR1 and CDR2 (germline): MNHEY, SVGEGT. CDR3 size: 15 residues. Trimming removed 0 bases at V and 6 bases at J, with 14 bases between. The CDR3: CASSYSTPEGKTQYF. CDR3 coding DNA: TGTGCCAGCAGTTACTCAACTCCGGAGGGGAAGACCCAGTACTTC.

V and J are TRBV6-2 or TRBV6-3 and TRBJ1-1, with a tentative D call TRBD1 (5 bases). The V gene lost 5 bases and the J gene lost 0 bases, with 16 bases spanning the gap. The CDR3 consists of 16 residues. CDR1 is MNHEY, CDR2 SVGEGT, per germline. CDR3 in amino acids: CASSDRDGFMNTEAFF. The CDR3 bases are TGTGCCAGCAGTGACCGGGACGGTTTCATGAACACTGAAGCTTTCTTT.

As concerns this clonotype: A clone one base away is much larger, so this may be a read error. The rearrangement joins TRBV6-1 to TRBJ2-1, with D maybe TRBD1 (6 bases). CDR1 is MNHNS, CDR2 SASEGT, per germline. This CDR3 spans 15 amino acids. The CDR3 loop reads CASGEGQISYNEQFF. The CDR3, as DNA: TGTGCCAGCGGTGAAGGACAGATCTCCTACAATGAGCAGTTCTTC.

The gene calls are TRBV7-9 and TRBJ1-1, with D hard to call. V was cut by 0 bases and J by 1 base, with 9 bases left in between. CDR3 size: 15 residues. Germline-derived CDR1 and CDR2 are SEHNR and FQNEAQ (reference sequence). CDR3 bases: TGTGCCAGCAGCTTAGCTGCGATGGCGAACACTGAAGCTTTCTTT. Its protein is CASSLAAMANTEAFF.

This clonotype was seen repeatedly, ten times or more. V is TRBV4-1 and J is TRBJ1-1; D may be TRBD1 (5 bases). Deletions cut 7 bases from V and 3 bases from J, with 12 bases between. This CDR3 is built from 13 residues. Germline loops: CDR1 MGHRA, CDR2 YSYEKL. DNA for the CDR3: TGCGCCAGCACCTTACCGGGGGACACTGAAGCTTTCTTT. This gives the protein CASTLPGDTEAFF.

The V call is TRBV19, the J call TRBJ1-5, with D perhaps matching TRBD1 (5 bases). V was clipped by 10 bases and J by 7 bases, with 17 bases between them. This CDR3 region has 13 residues. Germline V lookup: CDR1 LNHDA, CDR2 SQIVND (reference sequence). In nucleotides, the CDR3 is TGTGCCATCGGGAACAGGCGGAACCAGCCCCAGCATTTT. Translating it yields CAIGNRRNQPQHF.

In its sample, this clonotype was seen a few times. The rearrangement joins TRBV7-9 to TRBJ1-2, with D perhaps TRBD1 (5 bases). V was clipped by 5 bases and J by 4 bases, with 14 bases between them. The CDR3 is 14 amino acids. Germline CDR1 is SEHNR and CDR2 is FQNEAQ (reference sequence). CDR3 bases: TGTGCCAGCAGCCCTCGGGACGTAGCCTATGGCTACACCTTC. This encodes CASSPRDVAYGYTF.

The sample holds a few counts of this clonotype. The genes are TRBV2 and TRBJ2-1; D possibly matches TRBD1 or TRBD2 (6 bases each). Germline V gives CDR1 SNHLY, CDR2 FYNNEI. The CDR3 has 17 residues. The ends were cut back, 8 bases at V and 5 bases at J, with 25 bases in the middle. CDR3 sequence reads: CASHGRPGGLTNNEQFF. The CDR3 nucleotides are TGTGCCAGCCATGGCCGCCCCGGGGGCCTCACCAACAATGAGCAGTTCTTC.

The chain uses TRBV19 and TRBJ2-3; D may be TRBD2 (5 bases). The germline V and J ends were trimmed by 3 bases and 4 bases, with 14 bases remaining between them. From germline, CDR1 is LNHDA and CDR2 SQIVND (reference sequence). The CDR3 is made up of 15 amino acids. The CDR3: CASSIYFTRADTQYF. DNA of the CDR3: TGTGCCAGTAGTATTTATTTTACGAGGGCAGATACGCAGTATTTT.

This clonotype was detected ten times or more. CDR3 sequence: CASSLGQLEAFF. DNA of the CDR3: TGTGCCAGCAGCTTAGGGCAGCTTGAAGCTTTCTTT. The V and J genes are TRBV7-2 and TRBJ1-1; D is ambiguous. V lost 1 base and J 7 bases, leaving 7 bases between the germline ends. Germline loops: CDR1 SGHTA, CDR2 FQGNSA. CDR3 length: 12 residues.

This clonotype was detected ten times or more. The V and J genes are TRBV5-5 and TRBJ1-5, with D possibly being TRBD1 (5 bases). The germline V gene encodes CDR1 SGHKS and CDR2 YYEKEE (reference sequence). Trimming stripped 4 bases from V and 1 base from J, with 15 bases between. CDR3 length equals 16 residues. The CDR3: CASSPDWGVSNQPQHF. As DNA, the CDR3 is TGTGCCAGCAGCCCGGATTGGGGGGTGAGCAATCAGCCCCAGCATTTT.

The CDR3 loop reads CASTADRVSRSGEKLFF. DNA of the CDR3: TGTGCCAGCACCGCGGACAGGGTGTCTAGATCGGGCGAAAAACTGTTTTTT. The chain employs TRBV2 and TRBJ1-4, with 8 nucleotides matching TRBD1. This CDR3 spans 17 amino acids. V shed 7 bases and J 8 bases; nucleotides not matched to a gene: 18. Looked up from germline, CDR1 is SNHLY and CDR2 is FYNNEI.

This clonotype was counted between two and nine times. The V gene is TRBV20-1, the J gene TRBJ2-2; a possible D gene is TRBD2 (5 bases). This CDR3 region has 13 residues. CDR1 is DFQATT, CDR2 SNEGSKA, per germline (reference sequence). V shed 0 bases and J shed 6 bases, with 8 bases lying between them. CDR3 coding DNA: TGCAGTGCTAGAGATACGGGGTCCGGGGAGCTGTTTTTT. Its protein product is CSARDTGSGELFF.

This clonotype came up a few times. V usage is TRBV19 and J usage is TRBJ2-3; TRBD2 matches 7 bases. CDR1 and CDR2 (germline): LNHDA, SQIVND (reference sequence). The V and J ends lost 9 bases and 0 bases, in that order; junction bases with no gene match: 18. The CDR3 contains 18 residues. The CDR3 DNA follows: TGTGCCAGCGCGGGTAGACTAGCACCACCTCCAAGCACAGATACGCAGTATTTT. Protein: CASAGRLAPPPSTDTQYF.

This clonotype was detected only a few times. The rearrangement joins TRBV29-1 to TRBJ1-2; unclear D gene. CDR1 and CDR2 (germline): SQVTM, ANQGSEA. V was clipped by 0 bases and J by 4 bases, with 9 bases between them. CDR3 size: 13 residues. The CDR3 spells CSVEDLGFYGYTF. DNA for the CDR3: TGCAGCGTTGAAGATCTAGGGTTCTATGGCTACACCTTC. Drawing the rest from reference TRBV29-1 and TRBJ1-2, the complete variable domain is SAVISQKPSRDICQRGTSLTIQCQVDSQVTMMFWYRQQPGQSLTLIATANQGSEATYESGFVIDKFPISRPNLTFSTLTVSNMSPEDSSIYLCSVEDLGFYGYTFGSGTRLTVV.

J is TRBJ2-5 and V is TRBV27; 8 nucleotides match TRBD2. This CDR3 comprises 16 residues. Losses at the gene ends were 7 bases for V and 3 bases for J; bases not matched to a gene: 13. The germline V gene encodes CDR1 MNHEY and CDR2 SMNVEV (reference sequence). CDR3 sequence reads: CASKIGGAFSEETQYF. CDR3 nucleotides: TGTGCCAGCAAGATCGGGGGGGCCTTCTCCGAAGAGACCCAGTACTTC.